This T cell receptor (beta chain) was identified during a study of T cells in Graves' hyperthyroidism and ophthalmopathy. Study-level background: Sampling of peripheral blood happened at initial diagnosis, prior to any treatment.

Researchers took RNA transcripts and amplified the TCR beta CDR3 regions from them. HTBI primers were employed in a first-round RT-PCR of the TCR CDR3. From the multiplex PCR reads, TCRdb called clonotypes with MiXCR, one entry per CDR3 protein. The sample has fewer than 350,000 distinct CDR3 sequences, 15% to 20% seen once. This clonotype has at least ten counts. Its target is not known. On the basis of clinical symptoms, serum thyroxine and TRAb, thyroid ultrasound and orbital computed tomography, diagnoses were made. Fresh peripheral blood, around 9.5 ml, yielded the PBMCs. Study-wide points: Among clonotypes expanded in thyroid above 0.001, most were also found in blood.

This CDR3 is 17 amino acids long. The ends lost 5 bases at V and 2 bases at J; junction bases unmatched: 7. Germline V gene lookup returns CDR1 MNHEY and CDR2 SMNVEV (reference sequence). The sequence derives from a woman in her thirties or forties with Graves' ophthalmopathy. Sequencing input: blood. V and J are TRBV27 and TRBJ2-2; TRBD2 matches 11 bases. CDR3 region: CASSPRLAGLNTGELFF. The CDR3 DNA follows: TGTGCCAGCAGTCCAAGACTAGCGGGACTTAACACCGGGGAGCTGTTTTTT.